This T cell receptor (beta chain) stems from a study of OX40 agonist ivuxolimab in advanced cancers. Study-level background: The study gave patients intravenous ivuxolimab at 0.01 to 10 mg/kg every 2 weeks. The mean age was about 61 years, ranging from 23 to 79, with under 90% of participants male.

This table comes from immunoSEQ multiplex PCR, and its TCRdb copy is limited to in-frame clones, with some not included. Of tens of thousands of clones in the sample, 85% were seen once. J gave up 2 bases and V 3 bases, and 3 bases lay outside the gene matches. This CDR3 is built from 14 residues. The germline gives CDR1 SNHLY, CDR2 FYNNEI. The material sequenced was CD4+ or CD8+ T cells sorted from blood, taken in a trial of the OX40 agonist ivuxolimab. The chain recombines TRBV2 with TRBJ1-2; 7 bases line up with TRBD1. This TCR was sampled from an adult with an advanced solid tumor such as melanoma, head and neck, liver or kidney cancer. The CDR3 region has the DNA TGTGCCAGCAGTGAGACAGGGTGGAACTATGGCTACACCTTC. Its protein is CASSETGWNYGYTF. Based on the CDR3 plus reference TRBV2 and TRBJ1-2, the full variable domain is EPEVTQTPSHQVTQMGQEVILRCVPISNHLYFYWYRQILGQKVEFLVSFYNNEISEKSEIFDDQFSVERPDGSNFTLKIRSTKLEDSAMYFCASSETGWNYGYTFGSGTRLTVV.